Described below is a single TCR beta chain sequence and its context. This sample is part of a study of cytomegalovirus exposure and HLA in healthy donors. V trimming: 1 base; J trimming: 5 bases; junction bases outside the gene matches: 7. CDR1 is MGHRA and CDR2 is YSYEKL in the germline V gene. The length of the CDR3 is 15 residues. Although they were nominally healthy when sampled, donors likely had unrecorded immune exposures. The study ran its PCR with 60 Vbeta and 13 Jbeta primers. Generated by immunoSEQ multiplex PCR, the TCRdb table keeps only in-frame clones and is missing some. The data contain roughly 110,000 clones, roughly 82% of them seen just once; the ten biggest clones take up about 2.5%.

Sample: PBMCs. This clonotype originated in a man younger than 45 in good health and CMV-seropositive. This rearrangement joins TRBV4-1 to TRBJ2-7, with TRBD1 identical over 8 bases. CDR3 nucleotide sequence: TGCGCCAGCAGCCAAGTAGGCAGGGGGCGCGACGAGCAGTACTTC. Translated, it gives CASSQVGRGRDEQYF.